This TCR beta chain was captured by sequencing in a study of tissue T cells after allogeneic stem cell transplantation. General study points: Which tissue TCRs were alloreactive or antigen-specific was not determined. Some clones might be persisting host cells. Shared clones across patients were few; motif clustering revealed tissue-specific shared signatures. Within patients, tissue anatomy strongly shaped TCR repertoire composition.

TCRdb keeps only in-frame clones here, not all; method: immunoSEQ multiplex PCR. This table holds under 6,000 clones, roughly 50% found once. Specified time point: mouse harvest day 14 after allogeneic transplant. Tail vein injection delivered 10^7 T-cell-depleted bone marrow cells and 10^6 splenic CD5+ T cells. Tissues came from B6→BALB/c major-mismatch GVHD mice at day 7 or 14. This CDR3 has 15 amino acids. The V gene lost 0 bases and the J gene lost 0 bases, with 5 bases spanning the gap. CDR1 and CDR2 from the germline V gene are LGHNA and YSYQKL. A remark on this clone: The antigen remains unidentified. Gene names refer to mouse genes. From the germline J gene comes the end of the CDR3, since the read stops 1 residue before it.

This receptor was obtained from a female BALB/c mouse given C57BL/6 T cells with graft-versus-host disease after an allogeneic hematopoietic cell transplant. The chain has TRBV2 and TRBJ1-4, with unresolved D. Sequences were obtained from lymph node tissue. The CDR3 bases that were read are TGTGCCAGCAGCCAAGAGAGGGTTTCCAACGAAAGATTATTT. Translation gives CASSQERVSNERLF. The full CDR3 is CASSQERVSNERLFF.